The present T cell receptor beta chain was sequenced within a study of CD8 T cells in ankylosing spondylitis. This clonotype was recorded at least ten times. Its antigen remains unidentified. The authors made TCR beta libraries by quantitative 5'-RACE with molecular barcodes. TCRdb used MiXCR to reprocess the 5' RACE reads, holding one entry per CDR3 protein. The sample consists of approximately 43,000 distinct CDR3 sequences, over 3.5% of them appearing once. This CDR3 is built from 15 residues. The V and J ends lost 4 bases and 2 bases respectively, with 13 bases between them. From germline, CDR1 is SGDLS and CDR2 YYNGEE. Whole-study results and caveats: With a CD8+ phenotype, disease-linked clones were relatively rare in peripheral blood. Ankylosing spondylitis blood appeared to carry a characteristic TCR beta motif of several highly homologous variants.

The TCR was taken from a female donor with ankylosing spondylitis or in good health (not recorded which). The chain employs TRBV9 and TRBJ1-5, with D perhaps TRBD1 (5 bases). Sequences were obtained from blood, either unsorted or a sorted T cell fraction (not recorded which). CDR3 loop: CASSPQGSGNQPQHF. CDR3 bases: TGTGCCAGCAGCCCCCAGGGAAGTGGCAATCAGCCCCAGCATTTT. The full variable domain, in which reference TRBV9 and TRBJ1-5 provide the parts outside the CDR3, is DSGVTQTPKHLITATGQRVTLRCSPRSGDLSVYWYQQSLDQGLQFLIQYYNGEERAKGNILERFSAQQFPDLHSELNLSSLELGDSALYFCASSPQGSGNQPQHFGDGTRLSIL.